Described below is a single T cell receptor (beta chain) sequence and its context. The antigen remains unidentified. Clones were sequenced by immunoSEQ multiplex PCR, and TCRdb holds only the in-frame ones, with some missing. The data show tens of thousands of clones, with 81% seen just once and 4.4% held by the top ten. J was trimmed by 1 base and V by 4 bases; bases with no gene match: 8. CDR3 length: 16 residues. The V gene's germline CDR1 is SGHVS and CDR2 FQNEAQ. The sample comes from a study of STAT5B mutations in CD4+ large granular lymphocyte leukemia. Study-wide context: Among healthy controls, a particular HLA allele went with more CDR3 'QG' motifs. Study-wide results and limits: Data were not HLA-matched across samples.

What was sequenced was CD4+ T cells from blood buffy coats. The source of this sequence is a human donor in good health. The rearrangement links TRBV7-8 to TRBJ2-7; TRBD1 matches at 9 bases. In DNA form, the CDR3 reads TGTGCCAGCAGCTCCAACACAGGGGGCTTTTCCTACGAGCAGTACTTC. This encodes CASSSNTGGFSYEQYF.